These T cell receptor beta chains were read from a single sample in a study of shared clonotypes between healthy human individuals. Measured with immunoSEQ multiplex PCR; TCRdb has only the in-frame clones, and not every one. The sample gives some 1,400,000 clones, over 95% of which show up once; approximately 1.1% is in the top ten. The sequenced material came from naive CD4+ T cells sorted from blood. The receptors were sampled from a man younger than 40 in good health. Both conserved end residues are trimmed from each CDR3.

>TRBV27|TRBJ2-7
ASSRSGNSYEQY
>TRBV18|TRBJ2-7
ASSPIGTATYEQY
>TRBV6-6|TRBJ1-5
ASRYSEYSNQPQH
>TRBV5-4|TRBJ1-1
ASSLVADEAF
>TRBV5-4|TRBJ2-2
ASSPRQGNTGELF
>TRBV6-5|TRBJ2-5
ASRKTGGQTQY
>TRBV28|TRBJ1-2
ASSQGLSERYGYT
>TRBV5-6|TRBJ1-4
ASSLSYRGDEKLF
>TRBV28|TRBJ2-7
ASRQQGHEQY
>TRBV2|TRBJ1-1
ASSETGQNTEAF
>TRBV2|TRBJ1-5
ASRVQGISNQPQH
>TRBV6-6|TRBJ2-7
AGGLGYEQY
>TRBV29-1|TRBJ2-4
SAKTGLLAKNIQY
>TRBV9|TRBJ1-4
ASSVTGSTNEKLF
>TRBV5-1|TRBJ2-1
ASTSSSRLNEQF
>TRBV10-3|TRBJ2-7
AISQLAPDTYEQY
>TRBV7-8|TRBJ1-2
ASSLGVGAGYGYT
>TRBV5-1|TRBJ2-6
ASSPRPSGANVLT
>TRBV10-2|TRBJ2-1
ASGRTSGKNNEQF
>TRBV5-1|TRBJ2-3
ASRATSSTDTQY
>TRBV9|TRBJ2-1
ASSVVGQGKGNEQF
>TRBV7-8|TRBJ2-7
ASSHPRGEQY
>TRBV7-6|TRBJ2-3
ASSLLTTITSTDTQY
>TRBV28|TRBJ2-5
ASGQTQY
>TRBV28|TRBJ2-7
ASRTPQGGYEQY
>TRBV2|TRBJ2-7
ASRRDQVSNEQY
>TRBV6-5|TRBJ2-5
ASSYSGTSGIETQY
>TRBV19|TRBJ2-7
ASSLTGTYEQY
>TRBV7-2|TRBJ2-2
ASSYGIAGGPTGELF
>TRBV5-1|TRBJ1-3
ASSLVNVGDSGNTIY
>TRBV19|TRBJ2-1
ASSTGLAGVSNEQF
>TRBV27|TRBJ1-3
ASSLSPASGNTIY
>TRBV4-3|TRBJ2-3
ASSLLYQPGQALDTQY
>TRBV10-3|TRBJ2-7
AISETSGRLGEQY
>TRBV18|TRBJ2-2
ASSPLEPGLTNTGELF
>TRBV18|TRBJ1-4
ASSPAGVGEKLF
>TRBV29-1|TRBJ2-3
SVISSGTDTQY
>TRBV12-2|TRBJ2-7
ASRLQLRPGLAAIKSYEQY
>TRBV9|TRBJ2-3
ASSPTSGREIGDTQY
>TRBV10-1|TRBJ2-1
ASSAIKRSGSYNEQF
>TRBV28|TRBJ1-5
ASSFWGLKDQPQH
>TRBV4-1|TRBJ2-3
ASSQVGRGGQDTQY
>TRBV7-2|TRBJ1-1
ASSSQRGRATEAF
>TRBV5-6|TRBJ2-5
ASSFADGETQY
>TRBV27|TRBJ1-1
ASSLLGAGNTEAF
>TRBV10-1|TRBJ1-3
ASSEPAGTASGNTIY
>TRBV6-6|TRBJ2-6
ASSYSAENVLT
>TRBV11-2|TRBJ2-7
ASSRTSVYEQY
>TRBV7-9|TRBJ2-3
ASSLVGPSTDTQY
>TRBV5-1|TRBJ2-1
ASSETSGGYNEQF
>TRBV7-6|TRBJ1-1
ASSLSSNTEAF
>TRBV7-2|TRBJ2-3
ASRTFSGRARTDTQY
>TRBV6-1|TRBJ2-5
ASSEDPLAGGPETQY